This entry concerns a single TCR beta chain. The antigen remains undetermined. The method was immunoSEQ multiplex PCR; TCRdb's version includes in-frame clones alone and lacks a portion of them. The sample lists 2 million or so clones, 85% to 95% occurring once. There are 13 residues in the CDR3. V lost 4 bases and J lost 6; bases outside the gene matches: 5. Germline CDR1 SGDLS, CDR2 YYNGEE. These data originate in a study of shared clonotypes between healthy human individuals. For the study at large: There were three CD4 naive, three CD4 memory, two CD8 naive and one CD8 memory plates per donor. Whole-study findings and limits: The rarefaction results pointed to incomplete sorted-subset sequencing despite large depth.

This TCR was recovered from a man between 18 and 29 years old in good health. Sequenced material: naive CD4+ T cells sorted from blood. The subset here: CD45RA+ positively selected. The chain couples TRBV9 to TRBJ2-7; 9 bases agree with TRBD2. CDR3 loop: CASSSGTSPEQYF. In DNA, the CDR3 is TGTGCCAGCAGCTCTGGGACTAGCCCCGAGCAGTACTTC.